This T cell receptor beta chain was captured by sequencing in a study of T cell repertoires and leukemia-associated antigens (dated by TCRdb to the late 2010s). Notes on the research overall: About 5.1 to 6.6 million read pairs and roughly 3 to 5.0 million effective reads were obtained per sample, with about 15 million effective reads obtained overall. Using in vitro peptide stimulation of healthy T cells, the study set out to figure out what antigen is recognized by a TCR Vbeta21 clone that had previously been found in CML patients.

Total RNA was extracted from the cultured T cells using TRIzol reagent. TCRbeta libraries were amplified from RNA using 5' rapid amplification of cDNA ends (5'RACE). Before sequencing, library concentration and integrity were assessed using Qubit, an Agilent instrument, and quantitative PCR. A commercial service provider sequenced the qualified libraries on Illumina HiSeq or MiSeq. The study's own analysis went as follows. MiXCR version 1.8.2 was used to identify TCR sequences in each sample. Qualified clones required a CDR3 longer than four amino acids, an in-frame nucleotide length, and no stop codon. An effective read was defined as a read containing the complete CDR3 structure. Validation of expanded clones was performed by RT-PCR with 24 Vbeta primers, GeneScan spectratyping, and Sanger sequencing. Clones were called with MiXCR by TCRdb after fastp trimmed the public reads at Q25, and only in-frame beta chains were retained. Merged by CDR3 protein, the rows form single entries marked with the most common genes and DNA. TCRdb, not the authors, supplied the V and J calls. This sample has roughly 15,000 distinct CDR3 sequences in its table, and approximately 37% of those were observed once. The ten largest clones capture around 9.2% of the sample.

The paper as a whole reports these results and caveats: Direct testing of the expanded clones' antigen specificity and function was not done, and further investigation was required. Across the four groups, there were no significant differences in the numbers of Vbeta genes (about 60), Jbeta genes (approximately 15), VDJ rearrangements, or unique CDR3s.

CD3+ T cells were initially rested overnight at 2.5 million cells/mL in RPMI 1640 lacking fetal bovine serum. CD3+ T cells were isolated from PBMCs with MACS immunomagnetic beads following the manufacturer's instructions. Notes on this clonotype: Its antigen is unknown. Base qualities were left out, and no much larger clone turns up one base away.

V and J lose 4 bases and 7 bases, and a span of 10 bases separates them. From the cysteine up to the phenylalanine, the CDR3 has a length of 12 residues. Only the CDR3 DNA is retained, 36 bases long and in frame from the first base. The germline V gene encodes CDR1 SQVTM and CDR2 ANQGSEA. The sequence was collected from a female donor in good health. The chain joins TRBV29-1 to TRBJ2-2, with no confidently assigned D gene. Sequencing was carried out using CD3+ T cells sorted from blood and cultured. The DNA reads as follows: TGCAGCGTTGTAAGGCCCAACGGGGAGCTGTTTTTT. This encodes CSVVRPNGELFF.